The present TCR beta chain was sequenced within a study of blood T cell repertoires in COVID-19. With V trimmed by 3 bases and J by 4 bases, 5 bases remained unmatched. Per the germline V gene, CDR1 is SGHDN and CDR2 is FVKESK. CDR3 length: 15 amino acids. Assay used: immunoSEQ multiplex PCR; TCRdb lists only in-frame clones, some missing. The data show roughly 160,000 clones, around 82% seen once. The chain joins TRBV14 to TRBJ1-1; 10 nucleotides agree with TRBD1. Sequencing used peripheral blood. This TCR was sampled from a man older than 75 with COVID-19, enrolled during active disease. CDR3 DNA sequence: TGTGCCAGCAGCCAGCCGAGGACAGGGGGCACTGAAGCTTTCTTT. Encoded protein: CASSQPRTGGTEAFF.